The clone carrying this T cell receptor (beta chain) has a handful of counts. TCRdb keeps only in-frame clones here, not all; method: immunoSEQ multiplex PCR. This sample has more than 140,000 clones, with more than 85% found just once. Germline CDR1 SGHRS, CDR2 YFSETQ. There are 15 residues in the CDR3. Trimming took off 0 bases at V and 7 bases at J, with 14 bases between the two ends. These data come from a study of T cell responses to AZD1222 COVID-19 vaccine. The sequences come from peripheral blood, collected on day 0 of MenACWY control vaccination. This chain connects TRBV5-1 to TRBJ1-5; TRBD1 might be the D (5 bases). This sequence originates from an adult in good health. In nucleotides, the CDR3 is TGCGCCAGCAGCTTGGCCGGGACCCCGGAGCAGCCCCAGCATTTT. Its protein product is CASSLAGTPEQPQHF.